What follows are 22 T cell receptor beta chains derived from one specimen sequenced in a study of cytomegalovirus exposure and HLA in healthy donors. PCR involved 60 Vbeta and 13 Jbeta primers. Using immunoSEQ multiplex PCR, the repertoire was profiled, and TCRdb retains in-frame clones only, with some absent. The sample records fewer than 120,000 clones, 65% to 80% being singletons. What was sequenced was PBMCs. These receptors all stem from a young man in good health and CMV-seropositive.

The chain employs TRBV30 and TRBJ2-2; 8 nucleotides align to TRBD2. The trim removed 3 bases at V and 5 bases at J, leaving 8 bases unmatched. Looked up from germline, CDR1 is GTSNPN and CDR2 is SVGIG (reference sequence). The CDR3 loop spans 15 amino acids. CDR3 DNA sequence: TGTGCCTGGAGGTCGCGGGGGGCCCGGACCGGGGAGCTGTTTTTT. It is translated as CAWRSRGARTGELFF.

This clone was recorded a few times. The rearrangement links TRBV11-3 to TRBJ2-5; D uncertain. The J call may not be correct, given that the DNA end is closer to TRBJ2-7. This CDR3 has 13 residues. Germline CDR1 is SGHNT and CDR2 is YENEEA. The CDR3 region is CASSSPRFNEQYF. The CDR3 bases are TGTGCCAGCAGCTCCCCTCGCTTCAACGAGCAGTACTTC.

This rearrangement joins TRBV2 to TRBJ2-7; TRBD1 agrees at 12 bases. Germline V gene sequence: CDR1 SNHLY, CDR2 FYNNEI. Trimming removed 6 bases from V and 3 bases from J; junction bases left unmatched: 9. The CDR3 loop spans 16 amino acids. CDR3 nucleotides: TGTGCCAGCAGAGCCGGGACAGGGGGCTTTATCTACGAGCAGTACTTC. This sequence encodes CASRAGTGGFIYEQYF.

This clone was observed once. The chain couples TRBV7-3 to TRBJ2-2, with D possibly being TRBD2 (5 bases). Looked up from germline, CDR1 is SGHTA and CDR2 is FQGTGA. This CDR3 has 17 residues. The V end was cut by 1 base, the J end by 1 base, with 13 bases between. This CDR3 reads CASSLRGGTRNTGELFF. The CDR3 coding sequence is TGTGCCAGCAGCTTAAGAGGAGGCACTAGGAACACCGGGGAGCTGTTTTTT.

The CDR3 coding sequence is TGTGCCAGCAGCCAAGGGCGAGGACAGTGGGAGACCCAGTACTTC. Translating it yields CASSQGRGQWETQYF. This chain links TRBV14 with TRBJ2-5; a weak D match, TRBD1 (6 bases). The CDR3 consists of 15 residues. The germline V gene has CDR1 SGHDN and CDR2 FVKESK. V was cut by 1 base and J by 5 bases, with 14 bases left in between.

V usage is TRBV18 and J usage is TRBJ2-1; 7 bases line up with TRBD1. There are 15 residues in the CDR3. Germline CDR1 and CDR2: KGHSH and LQKENI. V was clipped by 3 bases and J by 4 bases; unmatched bases: 6. CDR3 sequence reads: CASSPQPGQYNEQFF. The CDR3 region has the DNA TGTGCCAGCTCACCTCAACCGGGACAGTACAATGAGCAGTTCTTC.

The chain employs TRBV4-3 and TRBJ2-5; a possible D gene is TRBD2 (7 bases). The CDR3 length is 15 residues. The V and J ends lost 1 base and 5 bases respectively, with 14 bases between them. Germline CDR1 and CDR2: LGHNA and YSLEER. Here the CDR3 DNA reads TGCGCCAGCAGCCAAGTGGGTGGGGGGGCCGAGACCCAGTACTTC. This translates into CASSQVGGGAETQYF.

V gene TRBV6-5 combines with J gene TRBJ1-6, with D hard to call. The V gene's germline CDR1 is MNHEY and CDR2 SVGAGI. This CDR3 contains 14 residues. Trimming shortened V by 0 bases and J by 5 bases, and 5 bases separated the two germline ends. The CDR3, as DNA: TGTGCCAGCAGTTACTCGTCGGATAATTCACCCCTCCACTTT. Translation: CASSYSSDNSPLHF.

The chain is built from TRBV4-3 and TRBJ2-2; unclear D gene. V was pared by 4 bases and J by 0 bases, with 3 bases between. The CDR3 has 13 residues. The germline CDR1 and CDR2 sequences are LGHNA and YSLEER. In nucleotides, the CDR3 is TGCGCCAGCAGCCCAGCGAACACCGGGGAGCTGTTTTTT. This encodes CASSPANTGELFF.

This clone appeared a single time. The chain uses TRBV19 and TRBJ1-2, with D possibly matching TRBD1 (5 bases). The germline gives CDR1 LNHDA, CDR2 SQIVND (reference sequence). V lost 1 base to trimming and J lost 4 bases, with 13 bases between them. This CDR3 region has 15 residues. The CDR3 sequence is CASSIGPTGGYGYTF. CDR3 DNA sequence: TGTGCCAGTAGTATAGGGCCCACCGGGGGCTATGGCTACACCTTC.

The J gene is TRBJ1-1, the V gene TRBV27; D is perhaps TRBD1 (6 bases). The CDR3 runs 13 residues. V was shortened by 2 bases and J by 7 bases, with 11 bases between the two germline ends. Germline V lookup: CDR1 MNHEY, CDR2 SMNVEV (reference sequence). The CDR3 region is CASSLGGGVEAFF. The CDR3 DNA reads TGTGCCAGCAGTTTAGGGGGGGGCGTTGAAGCTTTCTTT.

The rearrangement links TRBV7-8 to TRBJ2-7, with D possibly being TRBD2 (6 bases). V gave up 1 base and J gave up 6 bases, with 13 bases separating them. Germline V CDR1 and CDR2: SGHVS, FQNEAQ. This CDR3 is built from 14 residues. The CDR3 is CASSLEVLAGEQYF. The CDR3 coding sequence is TGTGCCAGCAGCTTAGAAGTACTAGCCGGCGAGCAGTACTTC.

This clone turned up a few times. This chain links TRBV7-8 with TRBJ2-5; a weak D match, TRBD2 (6 bases). This CDR3 region has 16 residues. Per germline, CDR1 SGHVS and CDR2 FQNEAQ. Trimming took off 1 base at V and 1 base at J, with 13 bases between the two ends. This chain's CDR3 is CASSLDLAGTQETQYF. As DNA, the CDR3 is TGTGCCAGCAGCTTAGATTTGGCGGGGACCCAAGAGACCCAGTACTTC.

V usage is TRBV5-1 and J usage is TRBJ1-2, with D possibly being TRBD1 (6 bases). Trimming shortened V by 4 bases and J by 8 bases, and 15 bases separated the two germline ends. CDR3 length: 13 amino acids. Germline V gives CDR1 SGHRS, CDR2 YFSETQ. In DNA, the CDR3 is TGCGCCAGCAGCACTACAGGGATAGGGGGCTACACCTTC. Translation gives CASSTTGIGGYTF. The full variable domain, with the rest looked up from reference TRBV5-1 and TRBJ1-2, is KAGVTQTPRYLIKTRGQQVTLSCSPISGHRSVSWYQQTPGQGLQFLFEYFSETQRNKGNFPGRFSGRQFSNSRSEMNVSTLELGDSALYLCASSTTGIGGYTFGSGTRLTVV.

The chain combines TRBV5-6 with TRBJ2-1; TRBD1 is a possible D gene (5 bases). Per the germline V gene, CDR1 is SGHDT and CDR2 is YYEEEE. V was pared by 4 bases and J by 14 bases, with 19 bases between. The CDR3 runs 13 residues. The CDR3 sequence: CASSLGVRTLEFF. CDR3 nucleotide sequence: TGTGCCAGCAGCCTCGGTGTAAGGACACTCGAGTTCTTC. The whole variable domain, remainder taken from reference TRBV5-6 and TRBJ2-1, is DAGVTQSPTHLIKTRGQQVTLRCSPKSGHDTVSWYQQALGQGPQFIFQYYEEEERQRGNFPDRFSGHQFPNYSSELNVNALLLGDSALYLCASSLGVRTLEFFGPGTRLTVL.

The chain has TRBV7-9 and TRBJ2-3; 11 nucleotides line up with TRBD2. V lost 4 bases to trimming and J lost 3 bases; unmatched junction nucleotides: 3. The germline V gene has CDR1 SEHNR and CDR2 FQNEAQ (reference sequence). This CDR3 comprises 15 residues. CDR3 in DNA: TGTGCCAGCAGCTCAGGACTAGCGGGTACAGATACGCAGTATTTT. This sequence encodes CASSSGLAGTDTQYF. Together with reference TRBV7-9 and TRBJ2-3, the CDR3 gives the full variable domain: DTGVSQNPRHKITKRGQNVTFRCDPISEHNRLYWYRQTLGQGPEFLTYFQNEAQLEKSRLLSDRFSAERPKGSFSTLEIQRTEQGDSAMYLCASSSGLAGTDTQYFGPGTRLTVL.

The CDR3 loop is CASSPDRPSEKLFF. The DNA of the CDR3 is TGTGCCAGCAGCCCCGACAGACCTTCTGAAAAACTGTTTTTT. The rearrangement uses TRBV7-2 and TRBJ1-4; D is possibly TRBD1 (5 bases). Germline V gene lookup returns CDR1 SGHTA and CDR2 FQGNSA. Trimming pared 5 bases from V and 7 bases from J, leaving 14 bases between. This CDR3 spans 14 amino acids.

This clone was seen a few times. The rearrangement links TRBV28 to TRBJ2-7; the match to TRBD1 covers 8 bases. The J segment lost 7 bases and the V segment lost 5 bases, leaving 7 bases of the junction unmatched. CDR3 length equals 13 residues. Per the germline V gene, CDR1 is MDHEN and CDR2 is SYDVKM. This CDR3 reads CASSPGQGGEQYF. The CDR3 DNA reads as TGTGCCAGCAGTCCCGGACAGGGTGGGGAGCAGTACTTC.

This clone was seen just once. The chain links TRBV6-1 to TRBJ2-1, with 8 bases lining up with TRBD2. This CDR3 contains 17 residues. V dropped 0 bases and J dropped 7; count of bases not matched to a gene: 11. Germline loops: CDR1 MNHNS, CDR2 SASEGT. The CDR3, as DNA: TGTGCCAGCAGTGAAGCCTTAGGACTAGCCCTTGGTAATGAGCAGTTCTTC. This encodes CASSEALGLALGNEQFF.

The chain is built from TRBV7-9 and TRBJ2-3; 8 bases are a match to TRBD1. Trimming cost V 5 bases and J 0 bases; bases outside gene matches: 4. This CDR3 contains 15 residues. Germline assignment: CDR1 SEHNR and CDR2 FQNEAQ (reference sequence). CDR3 protein: CASSAGTGSTDTQYF. DNA for the CDR3: TGTGCCAGCAGCGCCGGGACAGGCAGCACAGATACGCAGTATTTT.

For this clone: The junction shows a germline mismatch at one end, possibly a read error. The same CDR3 arises from other DNA sequences in this sample as well. The chain is built from TRBV7-2 and TRBJ1-6; D is perhaps TRBD1 (6 bases). This CDR3 is built from 15 residues. Germline CDR1 SGHTA, CDR2 FQGNSA. The CDR3 nucleotides read TGTGCCAGCAGCTTCTACAGGGAAGGGAATTCACCCCTCCACTTC. Protein product: CASSFYREGNSPLHF.

The chain recombines TRBV9 with TRBJ2-1; 9 bases align to TRBD2. There are 17 residues in the CDR3. CDR1 and CDR2 (germline): SGDLS, YYNGEE. The trim removed 0 bases at V and 6 bases at J, leaving 10 bases unmatched. The CDR3 loop reads CASSVGGSGGSFNEQFF. The CDR3 DNA follows: TGTGCCAGCAGCGTAGGTGGTAGCGGGGGTTCTTTCAATGAGCAGTTCTTC.